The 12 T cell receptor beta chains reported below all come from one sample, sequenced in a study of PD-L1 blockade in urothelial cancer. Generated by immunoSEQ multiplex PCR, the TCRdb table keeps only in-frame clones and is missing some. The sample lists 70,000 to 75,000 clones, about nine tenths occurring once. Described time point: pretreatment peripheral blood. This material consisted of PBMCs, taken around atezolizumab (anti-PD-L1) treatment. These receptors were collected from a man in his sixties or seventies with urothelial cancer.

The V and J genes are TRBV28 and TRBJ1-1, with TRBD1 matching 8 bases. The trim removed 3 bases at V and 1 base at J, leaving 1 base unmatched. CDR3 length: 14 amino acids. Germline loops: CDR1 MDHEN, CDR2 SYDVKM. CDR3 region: CASSFGTGNTEAFF. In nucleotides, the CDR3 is TGTGCCAGCAGTTTCGGGACAGGGAACACTGAAGCTTTCTTT.

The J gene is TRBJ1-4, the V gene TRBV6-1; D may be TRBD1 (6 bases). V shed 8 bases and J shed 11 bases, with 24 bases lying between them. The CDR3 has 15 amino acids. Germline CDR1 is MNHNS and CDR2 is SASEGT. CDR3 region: CASLTRQAQRRKLFF. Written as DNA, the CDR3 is TGTGCCAGCTTAACTAGACAGGCCCAAAGGCGGAAACTGTTTTTT.

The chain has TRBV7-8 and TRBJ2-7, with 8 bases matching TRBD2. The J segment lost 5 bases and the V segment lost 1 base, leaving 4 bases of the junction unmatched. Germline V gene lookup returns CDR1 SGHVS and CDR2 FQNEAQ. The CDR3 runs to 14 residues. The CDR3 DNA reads TGTGCCAGCAGCTTAGGAGCGGGAGATGACGAGCAGTACTTC. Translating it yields CASSLGAGDDEQYF.

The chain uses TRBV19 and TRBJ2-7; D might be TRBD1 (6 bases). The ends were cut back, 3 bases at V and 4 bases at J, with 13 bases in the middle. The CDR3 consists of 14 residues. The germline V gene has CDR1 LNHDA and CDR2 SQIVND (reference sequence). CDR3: CASSIGVGGYEQYF. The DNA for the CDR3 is TGTGCCAGTAGTATCGGGGTAGGGGGTTACGAGCAGTACTTC. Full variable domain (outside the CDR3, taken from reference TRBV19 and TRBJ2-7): DGGITQSPKYLFRKEGQNVTLSCEQNLNHDAMYWYRQDPGQGLRLIYYSQIVNDFQKGDIAEGYSVSREKKESFPLTVTSAQKNPTAFYLCASSIGVGGYEQYFGPGTRLTVT.

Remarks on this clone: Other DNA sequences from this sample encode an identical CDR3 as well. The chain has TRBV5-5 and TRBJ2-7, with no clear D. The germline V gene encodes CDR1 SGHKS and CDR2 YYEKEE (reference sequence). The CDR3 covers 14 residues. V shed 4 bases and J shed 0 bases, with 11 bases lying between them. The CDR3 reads CASSPVPSSYEQYF. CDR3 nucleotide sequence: TGTGCCAGCAGCCCCGTCCCTAGCTCCTACGAGCAGTACTTC.

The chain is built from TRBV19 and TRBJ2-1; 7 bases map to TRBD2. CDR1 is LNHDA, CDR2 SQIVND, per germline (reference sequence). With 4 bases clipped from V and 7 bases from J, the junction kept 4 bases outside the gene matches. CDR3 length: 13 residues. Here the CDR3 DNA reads TGTGCCAGTAGTACTGGGGGAGGGAATGAGCAGTTCTTC. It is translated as CASSTGGGNEQFF.

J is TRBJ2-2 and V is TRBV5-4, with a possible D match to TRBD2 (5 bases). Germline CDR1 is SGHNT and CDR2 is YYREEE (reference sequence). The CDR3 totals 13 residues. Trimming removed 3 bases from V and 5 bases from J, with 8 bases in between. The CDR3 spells CASSSGSTGELFF. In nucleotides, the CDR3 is TGTGCCAGCAGCTCGGGGTCGACCGGGGAGCTGTTTTTT.

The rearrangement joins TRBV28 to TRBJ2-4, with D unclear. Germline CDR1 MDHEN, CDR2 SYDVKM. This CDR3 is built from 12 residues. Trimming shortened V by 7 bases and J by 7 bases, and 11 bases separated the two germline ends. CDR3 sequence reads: CASTNKANIQYF. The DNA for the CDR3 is TGTGCCAGCACAAATAAAGCCAACATTCAGTACTTC. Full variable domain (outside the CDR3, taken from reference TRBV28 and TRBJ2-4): DVKVTQSSRYLVKRTGEKVFLECVQDMDHENMFWYRQDPGLGLRLIYFSYDVKMKEKGDIPEGYSVSREKKERFSLILESASTNQTSMYLCASTNKANIQYFGAGTRLSVL.

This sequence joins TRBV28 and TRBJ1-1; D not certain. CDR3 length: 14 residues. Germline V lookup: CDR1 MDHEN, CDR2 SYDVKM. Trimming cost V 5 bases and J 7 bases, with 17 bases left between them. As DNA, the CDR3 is TGTGCCAGCAGTGTTCCCCGGGATCAGATTGAAGCTTTCTTT. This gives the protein CASSVPRDQIEAFF.

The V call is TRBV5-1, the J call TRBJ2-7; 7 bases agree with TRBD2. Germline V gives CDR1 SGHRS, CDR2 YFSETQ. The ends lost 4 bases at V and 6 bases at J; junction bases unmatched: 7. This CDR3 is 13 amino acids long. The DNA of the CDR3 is TGCGCCAGCAGCCTACGCGGGGGAAGCGAGCAGTACTTC. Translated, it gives CASSLRGGSEQYF.

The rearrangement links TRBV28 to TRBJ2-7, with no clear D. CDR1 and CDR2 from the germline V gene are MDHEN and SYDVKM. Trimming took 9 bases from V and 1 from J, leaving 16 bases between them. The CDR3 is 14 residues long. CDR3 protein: CASHPADISYEQYF. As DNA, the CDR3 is TGTGCCAGTCACCCCGCGGATATTTCCTACGAGCAGTACTTC.

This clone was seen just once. This CDR3 is CASSPGGGGRTDTQYF. DNA of the CDR3: TGTGCCAGCAGCCCAGGGGGCGGGGGCCGCACAGATACGCAGTATTTT. This chain uses TRBV7-9 with TRBJ2-3, with a possible D match to TRBD1 (8 bases). CDR1 and CDR2 from the germline V gene are SEHNR and FQNEAQ (reference sequence). CDR3 length: 16 residues. Trimming took 5 bases from V and 1 from J, leaving 16 bases between them.